Here is one T cell receptor beta chain with its context. The antigen it recognizes is unknown. No much larger clone exists at a distance of one base, and base qualities are not known. The CDR3 regions of human TCRbeta chains were analyzed by immunosequencing. As for the original processing: TCRs in the repertoires were compared against a reference library of SARS-CoV-2-specific TCRs that had been generated with the MIRA antigen-specificity platform. Breadth was defined as the fraction of unique TCRs that were SARS-CoV-2-associated. Depth was defined as the fraction of total T cells that were SARS-CoV-2-associated. Each spike-specific TCR was assigned to its reactive spike region and to a CD4 or CD8 class using the MIRA data. Log10-transformed breadth and depth values were compared by one-way ANOVA with Sidak's multiple comparisons tests. Imported from immuneACCESS, the table was reduced by TCRdb to in-frame sequences with V and J called. These copies leave out some clones; in studies compared against another copy, an unresolved V gene accounts for under half, and the cause of the remainder is not known. That table gives V, J and clone size, and the DNA gave D and trimming. Here the sample has 85,000 to 100,000 clones; about 89% occur a single time. The ten largest make up approximately 5% of the sample.

The time point label corresponds to: about 28 days (+/-7) after the second vaccine dose. AZD1222 recipients given second doses at about 4 weeks or at about 12 weeks were pooled, since spike-specific TCR depth and breadth were not found to differ between the two schedules. Vaccinee samples were obtained from the UK trials COV001 and COV002, which included a single-blind randomized controlled phase 2/3 trial of AZD1222 (ChAdOx1 nCoV-19) in healthy adults. For TCRbeta chain sequencing, PBMC samples were collected from trial participants at day 0 and at day 28 after the second dose. The source of the sample is a study of T cell responses to AZD1222 COVID-19 vaccine (dated by TCRdb to about 2021). At the level of the whole study: A total of just over 230 trial participants underwent TCR sequencing, of whom about 210 had received two doses of AZD1222 and around 25 had received two doses of the MenACWY control vaccine. Enrollment into the trials was organized by age into subgroups of 18-55, 56-69 and 70-plus years, and those subgroups contained about 160, 30 and 59 TCR-sequenced participants, respectively. Results and caveats for the whole study, not just this receptor: Participants were mostly white British, with more females than males. The authors suggested clonal diversity may have been underestimated. Nearly half of unique spike-specific TCRs reportedly recognized epitopes outside regions mutated in the B.1.351 and B.1.1.7 variants. Conclusions about previously exposed vaccinees are limited because only 5 or 6 AZD1222 recipients were SARS-CoV-2 seropositive at baseline. No day 14 peak-response samples were available, so repertoires were characterized only after the peak T cell response. In the small 56-69-year group, the increase in depth fell short of significance, most likely because of low power. A significant rise in spike-specific TCR breadth and depth was observed after two AZD1222 doses relative to day 0 and relative to MenACWY recipients. CD4 TCRs associated with the vaccine covered the entire spike protein, and the dominant responses were in regions 160-218 and 743-854.

Trimming leaves V shorter by 3 bases and J shorter by 7 bases, with the junction holding 3 bases beyond the gene matches. Taken from cysteine to phenylalanine, the CDR3 has 13 residues. Just CDR3 DNA is preserved here, 39 bases in frame from base 1. From the germline V gene, CDR1 is SGHVS and CDR2 is FQNEAQ. The chain employs TRBV7-8 and TRBJ1-2; 9 junctional bases match TRBD1. The material sequenced was peripheral blood, taken 28 days after the second AZD1222 dose. The TCR originated in an adult who received the AZD1222 COVID-19 vaccine. This receptor carries the CDR3 CASSLGQGGGYTF. The nucleotides are TGTGCCAGCAGCTTGGGACAGGGAGGTGGCTACACCTTC.